One and the same sample provided the 16 T cell receptor beta chains below, sequenced in a study of blood T cell repertoires in COVID-19. TCRdb keeps only in-frame clones here, not all; method: immunoSEQ multiplex PCR. Of approximately 100,000 clones in the sample, about four fifths were seen once. The sequenced material came from peripheral blood. These receptor sequences come from a man between 60 and 75 years old with acute or convalescent COVID-19.

The chain recombines TRBV5-4 with TRBJ2-7; 10 bases match TRBD2. The ends lost 3 bases at V and 0 bases at J; junction bases unmatched: 18. CDR1 and CDR2 (germline): SGHNT, YYREEE (reference sequence). The length of the CDR3 is 20 residues. This CDR3 is CASSSLAGGTSAPSSYEQYF. The CDR3 region has the DNA TGTGCCAGCAGCTCCCTGGCCGGTGGGACTAGCGCCCCGAGCTCCTACGAGCAGTACTTC.

The chain carries TRBV7-2 and TRBJ1-2; perhaps TRBD1 as D (6 bases). Looked up from germline, CDR1 is SGHTA and CDR2 is FQGNSA. The CDR3 loop spans 14 amino acids. The ends were cut back, 1 base at V and 2 bases at J, with 8 bases in the middle. As DNA, the CDR3 is TGTGCCAGCAGCTTAGGGGGGCACAACTATGGCTACACCTTC. It encodes CASSLGGHNYGYTF.

The genes are TRBV12-3 or TRBV12-4 and TRBJ1-1, with D tentatively TRBD1 (6 bases). CDR3 length equals 12 residues. V lost 5 bases, J lost 7 bases, and 11 bases lay in between. The CDR3 reads CASSVTGGEAFF. The CDR3 DNA follows: TGTGCCAGCAGTGTGACAGGCGGTGAAGCTTTCTTT.

The chain couples TRBV27 to TRBJ1-1, with D perhaps TRBD1 (6 bases). Between the trimmed V and J ends, which lost 5 bases and 3 bases, there was a span of 16 bases. This CDR3 is built from 15 residues. CDR1 MNHEY and CDR2 SMNVEV come from the germline V gene (reference sequence). CDR3 nucleotide sequence: TGTGCCAGCAGTCGCACGCGGTGGGGGCACACTGAAGCTTTCTTT. It is translated as CASSRTRWGHTEAFF.

This sequence joins TRBV5-4 and TRBJ2-1; D unresolved. The CDR3 is 13 residues long. Germline CDR1 SGHNT, CDR2 YYREEE (reference sequence). Trimming took 3 bases from V and 8 from J, leaving 12 bases between them. CDR3 in DNA: TGTGCCAGCAGCTCTCCTAGTTGGGATGAGCAGTTCTTC. It encodes CASSSPSWDEQFF.

The rearrangement joins TRBV9 to TRBJ2-6; tentatively, D is TRBD2 (6 bases). This CDR3 is 15 amino acids long. V was trimmed by 2 bases and J by 2 bases, leaving 8 bases between them. Germline V gene lookup returns CDR1 SGDLS and CDR2 YYNGEE. The DNA for the CDR3 is TGTGCCAGCAGCGTTGGGACTGCTGGGGCCAACGTCCTGACTTTC. Protein: CASSVGTAGANVLTF.

This sequence joins TRBV3-1 (or the pseudogene TRBV3-2) and TRBJ1-2, with 9 bases that match TRBD1. The CDR3 has 15 amino acids. V was pared by 4 bases and J by 3 bases, with 6 bases of the junction left unmatched. The germline V gene has CDR1 LGHDT and CDR2 YNNKEL (reference sequence). Here the CDR3 reads CASSLRTGAHYGYTF. The CDR3 DNA follows: TGTGCCAGCAGCCTACGGACAGGGGCCCACTATGGCTACACCTTC.

This chain connects TRBV20-1 to TRBJ1-1, with no clear D. The CDR3 is made up of 12 amino acids. Germline loops: CDR1 DFQATT, CDR2 SNEGSKA (reference sequence). The ends were cut back, 3 bases at V and 6 bases at J, with 11 bases in the middle. CDR3 region: CSASIGMAEAFF. CDR3 DNA: TGCAGTGCTAGTATCGGGATGGCTGAAGCTTTCTTT.

The CDR3 DNA is TGTGCCAGTAGTCTTCTGAATAGAGAATTTTCACCCCTCCACTTT. Translation gives CASSLLNREFSPLHF. V gene TRBV19 combines with J gene TRBJ1-6; D gene uncertain. Trimming pared 5 bases from V and 9 bases from J, leaving 17 bases between. The germline CDR1 and CDR2 sequences are LNHDA and SQIVND (reference sequence). The CDR3 is 15 amino acids.

This clone was recorded once. The chain employs TRBV10-3 and TRBJ1-3; perhaps TRBD1 as D (5 bases). Germline CDR1 and CDR2: ENHRY and SYGVKD. Deletions cut 7 bases from V and 4 bases from J, with 26 bases between. The CDR3 runs to 18 residues. The DNA of the CDR3 is TGTGCCATCACCCTAGGGCCTGGGGGGTTCTCTGGAGGAAACACCATATATTTT. It is translated as CAITLGPGGFSGGNTIYF.

J is TRBJ2-5 and V is TRBV2, with 12 nucleotides matching TRBD2. The CDR3 runs 16 residues. Germline lookup yields CDR1 SNHLY and CDR2 FYNNEI. The V gene end was trimmed by 3 bases and the J gene end by 4 bases; junction bases not matched to a gene: 6. The CDR3 spells CASSDWASGGGETQYF. The DNA for the CDR3 is TGTGCCAGCAGTGATTGGGCTAGCGGGGGGGGAGAGACCCAGTACTTC.

CDR3 residues: CASSLVGGVDQPQHF. In DNA form, the CDR3 reads TGTGCCAGCAGCTTAGTGGGAGGTGTTGATCAGCCCCAGCATTTT. The chain employs TRBV7-2 and TRBJ1-5; D not certain. CDR1 SGHTA and CDR2 FQGNSA come from the germline V gene. V was clipped by 1 base and J by 5 bases, with 12 bases between them. The CDR3 totals 15 residues. The whole variable domain, remainder taken from reference TRBV7-2 and TRBJ1-5, is GAGVSQSPSNKVTEKGKDVELRCDPISGHTALYWYRQSLGQGLEFLIYFQGNSAPDKSGLPSDRFSAERTGGSVSTLTIQRTQQEDSAVYLCASSLVGGVDQPQHFGDGTRLSIL.

J is TRBJ2-1 and V is TRBV2; 8 bases fit TRBD1. The CDR3 length is 14 residues. The germline gives CDR1 SNHLY, CDR2 FYNNEI. Trimming removed 10 bases from V and 6 bases from J; junction bases left unmatched: 11. DNA for the CDR3: TGTGCCACTAAGGGACAGGACGTTTTCAATGAGCAGTTCTTC. Residues: CATKGQDVFNEQFF. Based on the CDR3 plus reference TRBV2 and TRBJ2-1, the full variable domain is EPEVTQTPSHQVTQMGQEVILRCVPISNHLYFYWYRQILGQKVEFLVSFYNNEISEKSEIFDDQFSVERPDGSNFTLKIRSTKLEDSAMYFCATKGQDVFNEQFFGPGTRLTVL.

V and J are TRBV11-2 and TRBJ2-5; 7 positions agree with TRBD1. V lost 2 bases and J lost 4; bases outside the gene matches: 10. The CDR3 extends over 16 amino acids. Germline-derived CDR1 and CDR2 are SGHAT and FQNNGV. The chain's CDR3 is CASSLWAGGVTETQYF. The CDR3 region has the DNA TGTGCCAGCAGCTTATGGGCAGGGGGAGTGACAGAGACCCAGTACTTC.

The chain has TRBV9 and TRBJ2-7; 10 positions match TRBD2. Trimming removed 1 base from V and 3 bases from J; junction bases left unmatched: 7. This CDR3 region has 16 residues. In germline, CDR1 is SGDLS, CDR2 YYNGEE. CDR3 nucleotides: TGTGCCAGCAGCGTATTGTCTAGCGGGAGTATCTACGAGCAGTACTTC. Protein product: CASSVLSSGSIYEQYF. Using reference TRBV9 and TRBJ2-7 for the parts outside the CDR3, the full variable domain is DSGVTQTPKHLITATGQRVTLRCSPRSGDLSVYWYQQSLDQGLQFLIQYYNGEERAKGNILERFSAQQFPDLHSELNLSSLELGDSALYFCASSVLSSGSIYEQYFGPGTRLTVT.

This chain joins TRBV29-1 and TRBJ2-5, with D perhaps TRBD1 (6 bases). The CDR3 has 16 residues. CDR1 and CDR2 from the germline V gene are SQVTM and ANQGSEA. Trimming shortened V by 1 base and J by 2 bases, and 17 bases separated the two germline ends. CDR3 protein: CSVEVFQGPTQETQYF. CDR3 nucleotide sequence: TGCAGCGTTGAAGTTTTTCAGGGGCCGACACAAGAGACCCAGTACTTC.